This TCR beta chain derives from a study of cytomegalovirus exposure and HLA in healthy donors (TCRdb year 2017). With respect to the entire study: An earlier analysis of about 530 of the donors reported 250 to 300 Gb of sequence data and 117 million unique TCR beta sequences obtained from 180 million or so T cells. Among the roughly 370 genotyped donors, around 81% belonged to the genetic ancestry cluster associated with self-reported Caucasian donors. Every repertoire in the discovery cohort had been generated on one and the same sequencing platform. The aim of the study was to test whether cataloging public T cell receptors could identify signatures of past pathogen exposure. Rather than drawing on any new phenotypic data, the later analysis identified candidate immune exposures from TCR beta sequences and the way those sequences occurred across donors. A later analysis re-examined previously published TCR beta repertoires from more than 600 donors and added high-resolution HLA genotyping to investigate patterns of TCR occurrence. Donor age, sex, ethnicity and CMV serostatus were compiled together with the repertoire data. Across about 370 genotyped donors of the cohort, an average of roughly 250,000 unique TCR beta nucleotide sequences per donor were sequenced, and approximately 17% of those sequences were non-productive. Typing coverage differed by locus: A, B, C, DRB1 and DQB1 were typed in roughly 629-630 donors, DQA1 in around 500, DPA1 in some 610, and DPB1 in around 440. In an earlier analysis of 587 of the donors, high-throughput TCR beta sequencing was used to judge whether each TCR beta V gene segment behaved as functional or pseudogenic. Several DR-DQ haplotypes were treated as single units for association and clustering because of strong linkage in the cohort. The T cell repertoires of several hundred subjects were profiled by immunosequencing and related to cytomegalovirus serostatus. Around 320 gigabases of sequencing data and 78 million or so unique TCR sequences were included in an early release covering over 600 HLA-typed donors. To predict cytomegalovirus infection status, the study brought together high-throughput TCR immunosequencing, statistical association of individual TCRs with disease status, and machine learning. Besides the first cohort of more than 650 subjects, a separate validation cohort made up of some 110 different subjects was used. Class I and class II HLA loci were covered by the typing at four-digit resolution. A later genetic analysis took genome-wide SNP genotypes for about three fifths of the 666 donors and used that subset as a discovery cohort. Beyond this particular receptor, the publication reports: When HLA alleles, especially DR and DQ, strongly co-occurred, attributing TCR associations to individual alleles was difficult. Specific HLA alleles were associated with roughly 17,000 TCR beta sequences at a false discovery rate of 0.05 in a later analysis. In a later analysis, the rate of TCR association differed among HLA loci, with DRB1 alleles having the most associated TCRs and HLA-C alleles having the fewest. Immune exposure information for the cohort was limited to CMV serostatus. A later genetic analysis associated a missense DCLRE1C variant with V-gene and J-gene trimming of TCR beta chains, and an independent cohort replicated the association. The study gave a list of some 150 TCR beta chains associated with cytomegalovirus. A later analysis found that HLA-associated TCR beta chains were more clonally expanded and had lower generation probabilities than equally common non-associated chains. Because counts were too low, 15 to 20 rarely observed V segments, including chromosome 9 orphons, were excluded from the earlier analysis of about 500 of the donors. The presence/absence analyses assumed that sequencing depth was roughly uniform across donors, and that assumption may not be true. Correlated functional status among segregating V segments might be attributable to linkage disequilibrium, but an unknown experimental factor could not be ruled out. The cohort was sequenced for TCR beta chains only, and without alpha or paired-chain data the features that could be detected were limited. A further reported finding was that TCR beta sequences accurately predicted the HLA-A and HLA-B alleles for most subjects in the first cohort. Cytomegalovirus status was reported to be diagnosed by the classifier with high specificity and sensitivity in both the original and validation cohorts. Most TCR sequences were seen in very few donors, while some public TCRs were found in many individuals. According to the authors, the approach could potentially be generalized to other disease states and immunological phenotypes. A cluster of highly shared sequence variants was judged likely to represent a technical artifact of the sequencing pipeline. Some IMGT-functional V segments, including TRBV6-2 and TRBV6-3, could not be told apart with the 87-base-pair reads, so those segments were excluded. Because some donors lacked HLA typing at each locus, the association tests relied only on the typed subset. In a later genetic analysis, fewer N-insertions in productive TCRs were reported among donors in an Asian-associated ancestry cluster than the 666-donor mean. In an earlier analysis of 587 of the donors, most TCR beta V segments appeared in productive rearrangements about 87% or about 30% of the time, broadly matching IMGT annotations. In a later analysis, most CMV-associated TCR beta chains were found to appear HLA-restricted, with HLA associations seemingly driven largely by CMV exposure. In vitro tests confirmed that a few of the cytomegalovirus-associated TCR beta chains recognize cytomegalovirus antigens. According to a later analysis, parvovirus B19, influenza, CMV and Epstein-Barr virus appeared linked to several top co-occurrence clusters.

The library was built by means of the immunoSEQ multiplex PCR assay. For the multiplex PCR, a mixture combining 60 forward primers for TCR Vbeta segments and 13 reverse primers for TCR Jbeta segments was used. The CDR3 region of rearranged TCR beta genes was amplified from genomic DNA with a multiplex PCR assay. The Illumina HiSeq System was used to sequence the amplified TCR beta libraries as 87-base-pair reads. On the authors' methods: A later analysis tallied 70 million to 100 million unique TCR beta chains across the roughly 610 repertoires, and 10 million to 11 million of those chains were shared by two or more donors. To remove PCR and sequencing errors, raw reads were error-corrected and collapsed into unique sequences using a nearest-neighbor algorithm that merged closely related sequences. V, D and J gene segments were assigned by aligning CDR3 sequences to IMGT reference sequences. For a sequence to be retained, a match of at least six nucleotides was required to both a V gene segment and a J gene segment. A rearrangement counted as productive if the CDR3 had no stop codons and remained in frame with V and J, and every other rearrangement counted as non-productive. CDR3 was defined according to IMGT convention as the region running from the second conserved V-encoded cysteine to the conserved J-encoded phenylalanine. The earlier analysis of about 590 of the donors excluded sequences that lacked an unambiguous match to a single V gene segment. An earlier analysis of several hundred of the donors called V segments functional above 56.7% productive rearrangements and segregating when the between-donor standard deviation exceeded 5%. A statistical classification framework was built to diagnose cytomegalovirus status from the catalog of TCR beta chain sequences. V and J gene assignment, in a later analysis, came from comparing TCR nucleotide sequences with IMGT/GENE-DB human TR gene sequences. Using the TCRdist pipeline, a later analysis assigned CDR3 sequences along with most-parsimonious VDJ recombination scenarios. A later analysis defined each TCR beta chain by its CDR3 amino acid sequence plus V-gene family, and excluded reads lacking a unique V-gene family. To address suspected cross-contamination and a sequencing artifact, a later analysis removed around 590 highly shared, low-generation-probability nucleotide sequences. For each public chain, a later analysis derived a clonal expansion index from normalized ranks of inferred template counts within each repertoire. Generation probabilities in a later analysis came from a VDJ recombination model fitted to out-of-frame rearrangements, and those results were checked against IGoR. In a later analysis, TCR-TCR, TCR-HLA and TCR-CMV co-occurrence was scored with hypergeometric tests, and a repertoire-size bias correction was applied to TCR pairs. A later analysis estimated false discovery rates by permuting HLA or CMV assignments 20 times. In a later analysis, co-occurring TCRs were grouped with DBSCAN, and TCRdist sequence similarity was added when clustering was performed within HLA-allele-positive subsets. Co-occurrence clustering excluded repertoires with fewer than 30,000 or more than 120,000 public chains, plus five with anomalous nucleotide sharing. This immuneACCESS table, as held by TCRdb, lists in-frame sequences with V and J called but not all clones. Of the missing ones, under half trace to an unresolved V gene in checked studies; the others have no known cause. The V and J calls and clone size were taken over from that table, and D and trimming were inferred from the DNA. The sample table lists 150,000 to 200,000 clones, more than 75% of them with a count of one. The ten biggest clones cover less than 2.5% of the sample.

The CDR3 spans 14 residues, from the cysteine through the phenylalanine. Of the read, only the CDR3 DNA is kept; its 42 bases are in frame from base 1. For CDR1 and CDR2, the germline V gene (reference sequence) lists SGHNT and YYREEE. Here V drops 0 bases and J drops 7 bases, and the junction holds 2 bases not matched to any gene. As concerns this clone: Its antigen is currently not known. Base qualities are not at hand, and no much larger clone is one base apart.

In total, just over 650 healthy bone marrow donors made up the cohort. All cohort members were sampled while nominally healthy, although unrecorded immune exposures were likely present. The donor tested CMV seropositive, placing the donor among the 289 seropositive members of the cohort. A peripheral blood sample was provided by each donor, and peripheral blood mononuclear cells were used for TCR beta sequencing. The Qiagen DNeasy Blood Extraction Kit was used to extract genomic DNA from the blood cell samples. The sample comprised PBMCs. In this chain, TRBV5-4 is recombined with TRBJ1-4; 8 bases in between match TRBD1. The receptor was derived from a man aged 18 to 35 in good health and CMV-seropositive. At the DNA level, the sequence is TGTGCCAGCAGCTTGGAGCAGGGGGCTGAAAAACTGTTTTTT. This gives the protein CASSLEQGAEKLFF.